The present T cell receptor beta chain was sequenced within a study of read filtering for tumor transcriptome and immune sequencing. Study as a whole: After DNase treatment, RNA was made into whole-transcriptome libraries. Study-wide results and caveats: The CD138-negative fraction was mixed bone marrow immune cells, not pure T cells. RNA-seq captured clonotypes less deeply and reliably than IR-seq.

There are many counts of this clonotype. Its antigen remains unidentified. Every patient had bone marrow sampled while the disease was active. This CDR3 comprises 15 residues. Germline CDR1 and CDR2: SGHTS and YDEGEE. The V gene end was trimmed by 2 bases and the J gene end by 5 bases; junction bases not matched to a gene: 7. The library was built from around 0.4 ug RNA with molecular barcoded adaptors for alpha/delta and beta/gamma chains. TCRdb reprocessed the reads via MiXCR and lists one record per CDR3 protein. The sample lists approximately 58,000 distinct CDR3 sequences; 20% to 25% were seen once.

The TCR was taken from a donor aged 40 or older with multiple myeloma. The rearrangement uses TRBV5-8 and TRBJ1-5; 7 bases agree with TRBD1. The material sequenced was a population of CD138-negative cells sorted from bone marrow. In nucleotides, the CDR3 is TGTGCCAGCAGCTTCACAGGGGTTGGAGATCAGCCCCAGCATTTT. Translation: CASSFTGVGDQPQHF.